The entry below describes one TCR beta chain. Its target is not known. Germline CDR1 and CDR2: LGHNA and YSLEER. V lost 2 bases, J lost 3 bases, and 13 bases lay in between. The CDR3 has 15 residues. The record originates from a study of vaccination and CD4 T cells after COVID-19. The Oncomine TCR Beta short-read assay was applied to DNA of cultured CD4+ T cells. TCRdb re-called the PCR reads through MiXCR, storing one row per CDR3 protein. The data show under 15,000 distinct CDR3 sequences, 50% seen once. Specified treatment: roughly nine-day PBMC culture with coronavirus spike peptide pools or control peptides (ViraFEST assay).

The V and J genes are TRBV4-3 and TRBJ1-2, with a tentative D call TRBD1 (5 bases). Sequenced material: CD4+ T cells from blood, cultured in vitro. The origin of this receptor is a human donor who had recovered from COVID-19. CDR3: CASSQTFRGDYGYTF. As DNA, the CDR3 is TGCGCCAGCAGCCAAACCTTTCGGGGGGACTATGGCTACACCTTC.